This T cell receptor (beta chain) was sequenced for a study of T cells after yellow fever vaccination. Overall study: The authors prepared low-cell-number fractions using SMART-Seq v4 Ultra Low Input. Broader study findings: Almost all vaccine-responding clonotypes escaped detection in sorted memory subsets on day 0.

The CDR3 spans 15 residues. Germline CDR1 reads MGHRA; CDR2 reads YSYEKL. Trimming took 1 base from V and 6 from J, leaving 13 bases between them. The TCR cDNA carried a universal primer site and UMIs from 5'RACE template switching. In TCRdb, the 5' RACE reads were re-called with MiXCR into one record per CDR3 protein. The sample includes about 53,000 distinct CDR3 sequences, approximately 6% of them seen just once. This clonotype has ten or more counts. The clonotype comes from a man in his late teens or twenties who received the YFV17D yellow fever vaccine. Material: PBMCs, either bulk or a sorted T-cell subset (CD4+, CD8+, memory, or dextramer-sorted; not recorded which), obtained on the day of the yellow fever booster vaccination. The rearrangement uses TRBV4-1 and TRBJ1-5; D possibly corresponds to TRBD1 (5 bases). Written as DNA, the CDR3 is TGCGCCAGCAGCCAAGTTCAGGGCGGGGGTCAGCCCCAGCATTTT. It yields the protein CASSQVQGGGQPQHF.